This TCR beta chain was sequenced during a study of metastatic and nonmetastatic thyroid tumors. Across the whole study: Across blood and tumor or nodule tissue, repertoires from malignant and benign thyroid patients were compared with one another. The study, taken as a whole, reports: Across blood and tumor, TCR beta diversity in malignant thyroid tumors was reportedly significantly higher than in benign nodules.

V gave up 7 bases and J gave up 3 bases; unmatched junction bases: 17. The CDR3 is 17 amino acids. Original processing notes: The authors used CDR3 differences across clinicopathological groups to build a distant-metastasis classifier for papillary thyroid cancer. TCRdb re-clonotyped the PCR reads via MiXCR. None of the V and J calls come from the authors' own analysis; TCRdb made them. The table lists 35,000 to 50,000 clones, less than 4.5% of them singletons. Thyroid surgery was preceded by no treatment in any patient. This clone was counted at least ten times. Its antigen remains unknown. This TCR was sampled from a female donor with papillary thyroid cancer or a benign thyroid nodule (not recorded which). Some clones in this sample may be carry-over from other donors' samples. The chain links TRBV12-3 or TRBV12-4 to TRBJ1-2; 7 nucleotides match TRBD1. The sequenced sample was blood. The CDR3 sequence: CASTSDGGDSRYYGYTF. The CDR3 nucleotides read TGTGCCAGCACCTCAGATGGAGGGGACAGCCGATACTATGGCTACACCTTC.